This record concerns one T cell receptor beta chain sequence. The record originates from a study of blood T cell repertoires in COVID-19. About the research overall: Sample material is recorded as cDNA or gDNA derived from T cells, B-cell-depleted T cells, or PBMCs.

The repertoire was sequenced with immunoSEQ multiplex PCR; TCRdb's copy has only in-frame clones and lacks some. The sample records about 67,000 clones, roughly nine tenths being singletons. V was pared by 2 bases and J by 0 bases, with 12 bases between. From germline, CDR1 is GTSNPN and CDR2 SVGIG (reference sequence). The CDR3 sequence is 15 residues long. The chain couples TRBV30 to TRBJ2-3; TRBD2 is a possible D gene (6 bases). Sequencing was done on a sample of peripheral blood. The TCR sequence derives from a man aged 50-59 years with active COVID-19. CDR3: CAWSFTGTSTDTQYF. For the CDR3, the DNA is TGTGCCTGGAGTTTCACCGGGACTAGCACAGATACGCAGTATTTT.